One sample yielded the 15 T cell receptor beta chains listed below, sequenced in a study of cytomegalovirus exposure and HLA in healthy donors. PCR employed 60 Vbeta and 13 Jbeta primers. The table came from immunoSEQ multiplex PCR; TCRdb's copy has only in-frame clones and leaves some out. Here the sample spans 90,000 to 140,000 clones, around 77% being singletons. The sequenced sample was PBMCs. These receptor sequences come from a woman aged 40-49 years in good health and CMV-seropositive.

The chain employs TRBV7-9 and TRBJ1-1; TRBD1 matches at 8 bases. This CDR3 spans 16 amino acids. The germline gives CDR1 SEHNR, CDR2 FQNEAQ (reference sequence). J was trimmed by 3 bases and V by 2 bases; bases with no gene match: 8. CDR3 sequence reads: CASSLPPTGEDTEAFF. The DNA for the CDR3 is TGTGCCAGCAGCTTACCCCCGACAGGGGAAGACACTGAAGCTTTCTTT.

The V gene is TRBV27, the J gene TRBJ2-1, with a possible D match to TRBD2 (5 bases). The germline CDR1 and CDR2 sequences are MNHEY and SMNVEV (reference sequence). Trimming took 6 bases from V and 5 from J, leaving 17 bases between them. CDR3 length equals 15 residues. For the CDR3, the DNA is TGTGCCAGCAGGGTATTCCCGAGGGCACACAATGAGCAGTTCTTC. This translates into CASRVFPRAHNEQFF.

This chain joins TRBV4-1 and TRBJ1-1; D not resolved. Trimming stripped 3 bases from V and 4 bases from J, with 12 bases between. The CDR3 totals 14 residues. Per germline, CDR1 MGHRA and CDR2 YSYEKL. The CDR3 is CASSQIAGVTEAFF. The CDR3, as DNA: TGCGCCAGCAGCCAGATTGCGGGCGTCACTGAAGCTTTCTTT.

CDR3 nucleotides: TGTGCCAGCAGCTTAACAGGGGGCTACGAGCAGTACTTC. Its translation is CASSLTGGYEQYF. The genes are TRBV7-9 and TRBJ2-7; TRBD1 matches 8 bases. The CDR3 is made up of 13 amino acids. Trimming removed 2 bases from V and 3 bases from J; junction bases left unmatched: 0. Per germline, CDR1 SEHNR and CDR2 FQNEAQ (reference sequence).

The chain couples TRBV6-6 to TRBJ1-1; maybe TRBD1 (5 bases). Germline V gene lookup returns CDR1 MNHNY and CDR2 SVGAGI (reference sequence). Trimming shortened V by 7 bases and J by 11 bases, and 17 bases separated the two germline ends. The CDR3 is 12 amino acids. The CDR3 loop reads CASNSLGLWAFF. The CDR3 bases are TGTGCCAGCAACTCGCTGGGGCTGTGGGCTTTCTTT.

This clone has just a few counts. The genes are TRBV27 and TRBJ1-2, with D unresolved. The germline V gene has CDR1 MNHEY and CDR2 SMNVEV (reference sequence). This CDR3 contains 14 residues. Trimming removed 7 bases at V and 8 bases at J, with 20 bases between. Here the CDR3 DNA reads TGTGCCAGCACCTCCCACCGGTCCCGGGGAGGCTACACCTTC. It translates to CASTSHRSRGGYTF.

This clone was seen a handful of times. V and J are TRBV14 and TRBJ2-3, with 9 bases identical to TRBD2. The V segment lost 0 bases and the J segment 6 bases; nucleotides outside the gene matches: 10. The CDR3 has 17 amino acids. CDR1 is SGHDN and CDR2 is FVKESK in the germline V gene. The CDR3 loop is CASSQDFGAGGPDTQYF. CDR3 coding DNA: TGTGCCAGCAGCCAAGATTTTGGGGCGGGAGGGCCGGATACGCAGTATTTT. Filled out from reference TRBV14 and TRBJ2-3, the complete variable domain reads EAGVTQFPSHSVIEKGQTVTLRCDPISGHDNLYWYRRVMGKEIKFLLHFVKESKQDESGMPNNRFLAERTGGTYSTLKVQPAELEDSGVYFCASSQDFGAGGPDTQYFGPGTRLTVL.

V gene TRBV9 combines with J gene TRBJ2-3, with D possibly being TRBD2 (7 bases). There are 17 residues in the CDR3. V was trimmed by 0 bases and J by 2 bases, leaving 16 bases between them. Germline V gene lookup returns CDR1 SGDLS and CDR2 YYNGEE. As DNA, the CDR3 is TGTGCCAGCAGCGTAGAGGGCGGGGGCCTTTTCACAGATACGCAGTATTTT. As protein: CASSVEGGGLFTDTQYF. Full variable domain (remainder filled in from reference TRBV9 and TRBJ2-3): DSGVTQTPKHLITATGQRVTLRCSPRSGDLSVYWYQQSLDQGLQFLIQYYNGEERAKGNILERFSAQQFPDLHSELNLSSLELGDSALYFCASSVEGGGLFTDTQYFGPGTRLTVL.

The chain employs TRBV6-6 and TRBJ1-6; 8 nucleotides match TRBD1. The CDR3 length is 15 residues. V lost 2 bases, J lost 10 bases, and 7 bases stayed unmatched. The germline V gene has CDR1 MNHNY and CDR2 SVGAGI (reference sequence). The CDR3 region is CASSYPDRVRSPLHF. CDR3 DNA sequence: TGTGCCAGCAGTTACCCGGACAGGGTTCGGTCACCCCTCCACTTT.

The V call is TRBV7-9, the J call TRBJ2-3, with 13 bases lining up with TRBD2. Trimming removed 5 bases from V and 6 bases from J; junction bases left unmatched: 11. The germline V gene has CDR1 SEHNR and CDR2 FQNEAQ (reference sequence). The CDR3 is 17 amino acids. The CDR3 loop reads CASSPRSGTSGVDTQYF. For the CDR3, the DNA is TGTGCCAGCAGCCCTCGGTCGGGGACTAGCGGGGTGGATACGCAGTATTTT.

The V gene is TRBV2, the J gene TRBJ2-7, with 7 bases identical to TRBD2. Germline V gene sequence: CDR1 SNHLY, CDR2 FYNNEI. The CDR3 runs to 15 residues. J gave up 1 base and V 7 bases, and 10 bases lay outside the gene matches. The CDR3 loop is CASIRRGGGSYEQYF. Here the CDR3 DNA reads TGTGCCAGCATTCGACGGGGCGGGGGTTCCTACGAGCAGTACTTC.

V is TRBV4-1 and J is TRBJ2-1; 8 bases align to TRBD2. The germline gives CDR1 MGHRA, CDR2 YSYEKL. V trimming: 10 bases; J trimming: 4 bases; junction bases outside the gene matches: 6. CDR3 length equals 13 residues. CDR3: CATAGLAYNEQFF. The CDR3 DNA reads as TGCGCCACTGCTGGACTAGCATACAATGAGCAGTTCTTC.

The gene calls are TRBV5-4 and TRBJ1-4, with 8 bases identical to TRBD1. Per the germline V gene, CDR1 is SGHNT and CDR2 is YYREEE (reference sequence). V shed 3 bases and J 6 bases; nucleotides not matched to a gene: 7. The CDR3 runs to 15 residues. CDR3 residues: CASSSPGQADEKLFF. CDR3 DNA sequence: TGTGCCAGCAGCTCCCCGGGACAGGCAGATGAAAAACTGTTTTTT.

The chain uses TRBV9 and TRBJ1-3; no clear D gene. This CDR3 comprises 13 residues. V lost 4 bases to trimming and J lost 4 bases, with 9 bases between them. The germline gives CDR1 SGDLS, CDR2 YYNGEE. CDR3: CASSLDFGNTIYF. CDR3 coding DNA: TGTGCCAGCAGCTTGGACTTCGGAAACACCATATATTTT.

The rearrangement uses TRBV6-5 and TRBJ1-5; D is possibly TRBD1 (5 bases). This CDR3 spans 16 amino acids. Germline CDR1 and CDR2: MNHEY and SVGAGI. V was cut by 4 bases and J by 2 bases, with 15 bases left in between. The CDR3 here is CASSSVGLTGNQPQHF. The CDR3 coding sequence is TGTGCCAGCAGTTCTGTGGGACTGACAGGCAATCAGCCCCAGCATTTT.